The next 19 T cell receptor beta chains were all read from a single sample in a study of technical replicates of blood from several donors. The table came from immunoSEQ multiplex PCR; TCRdb's copy has only in-frame clones and leaves some out. The sample holds more than 55,000 clones, roughly nine tenths seen once. The source material was T cells isolated from PBMCs. All receptors come from a human donor in good health.

The chain joins TRBV2 to TRBJ2-1; 10 bases fit TRBD1. CDR1 SNHLY and CDR2 FYNNEI come from the germline V gene. This CDR3 is 16 amino acids long. V trimming: 4 bases; J trimming: 4 bases; junction bases outside the gene matches: 7. CDR3 loop: CASSVDWDRGYNEQFF. Here the CDR3 DNA reads TGTGCCAGCAGTGTCGACTGGGACAGGGGATACAATGAGCAGTTCTTC. Full variable domain (rest looked up from reference TRBV2 and TRBJ2-1): EPEVTQTPSHQVTQMGQEVILRCVPISNHLYFYWYRQILGQKVEFLVSFYNNEISEKSEIFDDQFSVERPDGSNFTLKIRSTKLEDSAMYFCASSVDWDRGYNEQFFGPGTRLTVL.

V and J are TRBV7-3 and TRBJ1-2; D ambiguous. The CDR3 has 13 residues. Germline assignment: CDR1 SGHTA and CDR2 FQGTGA. The ends were cut back, 5 bases at V and 8 bases at J, with 15 bases in the middle. CDR3 coding DNA: TGTGCCAGCAGCCTCACAACTTCGAGGGGCTACACCTTC. Translation gives CASSLTTSRGYTF.

The V call is TRBV30, the J call TRBJ1-2; D not certain. This CDR3 region has 15 residues. The V gene's germline CDR1 is GTSNPN and CDR2 SVGIG (reference sequence). The V end lost 0 bases, the J end lost 8 bases, and 19 bases lay between the germline ends. As DNA, the CDR3 is TGTGCCTGGAGTGTCAGTGAGACAAACCTAAAAGGCTACACCTTC. It specifies CAWSVSETNLKGYTF.

The J gene is TRBJ2-7, the V gene TRBV10-3; D unresolved. V was clipped by 5 bases and J by 0 bases, with 8 bases between them. Germline V gene data show CDR1 as ENHRY and CDR2 as SYGVKD. CDR3 length: 13 amino acids. CDR3 loop: CAISLGFSYEQYF. As DNA, the CDR3 is TGTGCCATCAGTCTCGGGTTCTCCTACGAGCAGTACTTC.

The sample holds one count of this clone. The chain recombines TRBV5-1 with TRBJ2-1; 14 nucleotides match TRBD2. The CDR3 loop spans 17 amino acids. V shed 1 base, J shed 9 bases, and the junction held 9 bases outside the gene matches. Germline CDR1 and CDR2: SGHRS and YFSETQ. CDR3 protein: CASSLRLAGGPGVEQFF. The CDR3 bases are TGCGCCAGCAGCTTGCGACTAGCGGGAGGGCCGGGTGTTGAGCAGTTCTTC. Together with reference TRBV5-1 and TRBJ2-1, the CDR3 gives the full variable domain: KAGVTQTPRYLIKTRGQQVTLSCSPISGHRSVSWYQQTPGQGLQFLFEYFSETQRNKGNFPGRFSGRQFSNSRSEMNVSTLELGDSALYLCASSLRLAGGPGVEQFFGPGTRLTVL.

The J gene is TRBJ2-2, the V gene TRBV5-6; weak D call: TRBD1 (6 bases). This CDR3 region has 13 residues. In germline, CDR1 is SGHDT, CDR2 YYEEEE. Trimming took 0 bases from V and 13 from J, leaving 13 bases between them. The CDR3 region is CASSLAAGEGLFF. As DNA, the CDR3 is TGTGCCAGCAGCTTGGCCGCAGGGGAAGGGCTGTTTTTT.

V gene TRBV19 combines with J gene TRBJ1-2; 9 bases line up with TRBD1. Germline V lookup: CDR1 LNHDA, CDR2 SQIVND (reference sequence). This CDR3 is built from 16 residues. J was trimmed by 4 bases and V by 4 bases; bases with no gene match: 10. This chain's CDR3 is CASSTTQGAGGYGYTF. CDR3 bases: TGTGCCAGTAGTACCACACAGGGGGCTGGGGGCTATGGCTACACCTTC.

The gene calls are TRBV4-1 and TRBJ2-2, with 11 bases fitting TRBD2. In germline, CDR1 is MGHRA, CDR2 YSYEKL. V shed 3 bases, J shed 0 bases, and the junction held 3 bases outside the gene matches. The CDR3 contains 17 residues. CDR3 nucleotides: TGCGCCAGCAGCCAGCCGACTAGCGGGGCGAACACCGGGGAGCTGTTTTTT. As protein: CASSQPTSGANTGELFF.

This clone was counted a single time. This chain uses TRBV13 with TRBJ2-7, with D possibly matching TRBD1 (7 bases). Trimming pared 1 base from V and 0 bases from J, leaving 13 bases between. Germline lookup yields CDR1 PRHDT and CDR2 FYEKMQ (reference sequence). The CDR3 length is 16 residues. The CDR3 is CASSLEGAGTSYEQYF. The DNA for the CDR3 is TGTGCCAGCAGCTTAGAGGGGGCGGGAACCTCCTACGAGCAGTACTTC.

V usage is TRBV30 and J usage is TRBJ2-3; 8 positions match TRBD2. The length of the CDR3 is 15 residues. V was clipped by 5 bases and J by 1 base; unmatched bases: 8. Germline-derived CDR1 and CDR2 are GTSNPN and SVGIG (reference sequence). The DNA of the CDR3 is TGTGCCTGGGATAGCGGGATTTTTGGCACAGATACGCAGTATTTT. It is translated as CAWDSGIFGTDTQYF.

The genes are TRBV4-1 and TRBJ2-7, with D perhaps matching TRBD2 (6 bases). CDR1 is MGHRA, CDR2 YSYEKL, per germline. V lost 1 base and J lost 0, with 19 bases in between. This CDR3 has 18 residues. The CDR3 nucleotides read TGCGCCAGCAGCCAAGTTCCATTCGGGGGTGTCAGCTCCTACGAGCAGTACTTC. Translation: CASSQVPFGGVSSYEQYF.

This chain uses TRBV5-5 with TRBJ1-4; 8 bases line up with TRBD1. V was clipped by 5 bases and J by 5 bases; unmatched bases: 8. CDR3 length: 15 residues. CDR1 is SGHKS, CDR2 YYEKEE, per germline (reference sequence). CDR3 nucleotide sequence: TGTGCCAGCAGTCCCTGGACAGGGCGAAATGAAAAACTGTTTTTT. Translation: CASSPWTGRNEKLFF.

J is TRBJ2-6 and V is TRBV10-2; tentatively, D is TRBD2 (5 bases). The V end lost 5 bases, the J end lost 2 bases, and 7 bases lay between the germline ends. This CDR3 comprises 14 residues. Germline loops: CDR1 WSHSY, CDR2 SAAADI. CDR3 protein: CASSTRAGANVLTF. CDR3 DNA: TGCGCCAGCAGTACTAGAGCTGGGGCCAACGTCCTGACTTTC.

The chain joins TRBV30 to TRBJ2-1, with D possibly TRBD2 on 5 matching bases. Trimming removed 0 bases at V and 8 bases at J, with 17 bases between. From germline, CDR1 is GTSNPN and CDR2 SVGIG (reference sequence). This CDR3 is 15 amino acids long. Written as DNA, the CDR3 is TGTGCCTGGAGTGTCCGTTCGGGAAGAAGCGATGAGCAGTTCTTC. Translated, it gives CAWSVRSGRSDEQFF.

This sequence joins TRBV9 and TRBJ1-1, with 8 bases that match TRBD1. CDR3 length: 15 amino acids. The junction had 9 bases not matched to a gene; V was cut back by 3 bases and J by 5 bases. Germline V gene data show CDR1 as SGDLS and CDR2 as YYNGEE. CDR3 loop: CASSAVDRGDTEAFF. The CDR3 DNA follows: TGTGCCAGCAGCGCCGTCGACAGGGGTGATACTGAAGCTTTCTTT.

This clone was detected only once. This chain uses TRBV4-1 with TRBJ2-3; D is ambiguous. The V end was cut by 5 bases, the J end by 5 bases, with 8 bases between. The germline gives CDR1 MGHRA, CDR2 YSYEKL. The CDR3 consists of 12 residues. The CDR3 DNA reads TGCGCCAGCAGCTTTCAGAAAGATACGCAGTATTTT. Residues: CASSFQKDTQYF.

The chain is built from TRBV6-6 and TRBJ1-1; 9 bases are a match to TRBD1. The CDR3 contains 12 residues. Germline V gene data show CDR1 as MNHNY and CDR2 as SVGAGI (reference sequence). J was trimmed by 8 bases and V by 4 bases; bases with no gene match: 2. Here the CDR3 DNA reads TGTGCCAGCAGTTGGGGGACAGGGGAAGCTTTCTTT. Encoded protein: CASSWGTGEAFF.

The chain has TRBV5-4 and TRBJ2-5, with D possibly TRBD1 on 6 matching bases. The germline gives CDR1 SGHNT, CDR2 YYREEE (reference sequence). The V and J ends lost 3 bases and 4 bases respectively, with 13 bases between them. This CDR3 region has 14 residues. CDR3: CASSSDRYRETQYF. CDR3 DNA sequence: TGTGCCAGCAGCTCAGACAGGTACAGAGAGACCCAGTACTTC.

V and J are TRBV4-1 and TRBJ1-2, with 9 bases matching TRBD1. Germline V gives CDR1 MGHRA, CDR2 YSYEKL. V lost 4 bases and J lost 6; bases outside the gene matches: 12. CDR3 size: 16 residues. The CDR3 reads CASSPGVGTGGDGYTF. The CDR3 DNA is TGCGCCAGCAGCCCAGGGGTGGGTACAGGGGGCGATGGCTACACCTTC.